The T cell receptor (beta chain) described here comes from a study of blood T cell repertoires in COVID-19. About the study: COVID-19 samples from acute and convalescent phases originated in the United States, Italy and Spain. The analysed material was cDNA or gDNA that came from T cells, B-cell-depleted T cells, or PBMCs.

While infection was still active, Seattle patients were enrolled and then followed longitudinally. Methods used by the authors: Amplifying reference gene primers gave estimates of nucleated cell counts. Some clones are missing from TCRdb's copy, which holds only in-frame ones; the method was immunoSEQ multiplex PCR. V and J calls plus clone size are reproduced from that table; the DNA served to infer D and trimming. This sample has approximately 290,000 clones, with 70% to 85% found just once. Germline CDR1 is SGDLS and CDR2 is YYNGEE. Trimming removed 0 bases at V and 7 bases at J, with 13 bases between. This CDR3 comprises 14 residues.

The sample was peripheral blood. This sequence originates from a human donor with COVID-19, enrolled during active disease. The donor label of this sample is uncertain. The J gene is TRBJ1-2, the V gene TRBV9; possibly TRBD1 for D (5 bases). DNA of the CDR3: TGTGCCAGCAGCGTAGGCCAGGGTCTTGGTGGCTACACCTTC. It yields the protein CASSVGQGLGGYTF. Filled out from reference TRBV9 and TRBJ1-2, the complete variable domain reads DSGVTQTPKHLITATGQRVTLRCSPRSGDLSVYWYQQSLDQGLQFLIQYYNGEERAKGNILERFSAQQFPDLHSELNLSSLELGDSALYFCASSVGQGLGGYTFGSGTRLTVV.